This TCR beta chain was sequenced in a study of T cells in Graves' hyperthyroidism and ophthalmopathy. The ends were cut back, 0 bases at V and 1 base at J, with 12 bases in the middle. From germline, CDR1 is SGHVS and CDR2 FNYEAQ. This CDR3 spans 16 amino acids. Amplification of TCR beta CDR3 regions was performed using RNA transcripts as template. Researchers ran a first-round RT-PCR on the TCR CDR3 using the HTBI primer set. TCRdb fed the multiplex PCR reads into MiXCR, producing one record per CDR3 protein. The data hold more than 650,000 distinct CDR3 sequences, with 11% to 15% observed a single time. This clonotype turned up a few times.

The genes are TRBV7-6 and TRBJ1-1; D perhaps matches TRBD1 (5 bases). What was sequenced was blood. This receptor was obtained from a woman aged 18 to 35 with Graves' hyperthyroidism. CDR3 in amino acids: CASSLALRDWNTEAFF. CDR3 coding DNA: TGTGCCAGCAGCTTAGCGCTCCGGGACTGGAACACTGAAGCTTTCTTT.